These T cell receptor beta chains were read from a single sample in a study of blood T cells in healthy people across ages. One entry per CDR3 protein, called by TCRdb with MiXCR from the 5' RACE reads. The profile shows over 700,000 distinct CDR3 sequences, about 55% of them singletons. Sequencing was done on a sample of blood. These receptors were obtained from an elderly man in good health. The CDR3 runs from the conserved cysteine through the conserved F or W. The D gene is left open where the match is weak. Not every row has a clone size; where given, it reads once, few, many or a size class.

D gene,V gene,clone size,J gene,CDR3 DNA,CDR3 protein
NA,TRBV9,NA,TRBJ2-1,TGTGCCAGCAGCGTAGGCGGGGCTACCTACAATGAGCAGTTCTTC,CASSVGGATYNEQFF
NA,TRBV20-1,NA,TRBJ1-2,TGCAGTGCTAGAGATCTGGCAGGGGTGGGCCTAGGCTACACCTTC,CSARDLAGVGLGYTF
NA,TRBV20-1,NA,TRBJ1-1,TGCAGTGCTAGATATGAAAGAAACACTGAAGCTTTCTTT,CSARYERNTEAFF
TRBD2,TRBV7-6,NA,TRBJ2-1,TGTGCCAGCAGCTTAGGGATAGACCCGGGGGGTATCAATGAGCAGTTCTTC,CASSLGIDPGGINEQFF
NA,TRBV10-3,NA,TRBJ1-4,TGTGCCATCAGTGACCCCAAGACTGCTGAAAAACTGTTTTTT,CAISDPKTAEKLFF
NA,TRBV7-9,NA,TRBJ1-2,TGTGCCAGCAGCTTAAGACAGACGGTAGACTATGGCTACACCTTC,CASSLRQTVDYGYTF
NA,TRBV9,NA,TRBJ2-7,TGTGCCAGCAGCGTAAATGGACAGCCCCCCTACGAGCAGTACTTC,CASSVNGQPPYEQYF
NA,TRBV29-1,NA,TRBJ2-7,TGCAGCGCCGCTAGCGCTAGCTCCTACGAGCAGTACTTC,CSAASASSYEQYF
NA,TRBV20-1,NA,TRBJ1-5,TGCAGTGTCCAATCCGCGCCCGGGACGGAAAAACCCCAGCATTTT,CSVQSAPGTEKPQHF
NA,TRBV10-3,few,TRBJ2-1,TGTGCCATCAGGACTAACCTGGGGAATGAGCAGTTCTTC,CAIRTNLGNEQFF
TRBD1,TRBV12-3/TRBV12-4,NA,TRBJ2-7,TGTGCCAGCAGTCCCTTCGCCGGGACAGCCAATTTCCACGAGCAGTACTTC,CASSPFAGTANFHEQYF
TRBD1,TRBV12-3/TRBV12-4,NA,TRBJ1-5,TGTGCCAGCAGCCGACAGGGGCGTAGCAATCAGCCCCAGCATTTT,CASSRQGRSNQPQHF
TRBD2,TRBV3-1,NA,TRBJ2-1,TGTGCCAGCAGCCAAGAAGATTTACTAGCGGGTGAGGGGGATGAGCAGTTCTTC,CASSQEDLLAGEGDEQFF
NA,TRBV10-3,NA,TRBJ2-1,TGTGCCATCAAAAGTGTCGAGGGTTTACACAATGAGCAGTTCTTC,CAIKSVEGLHNEQFF
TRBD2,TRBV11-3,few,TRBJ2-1,TGTGCCAGCAGCCCGGGGGGTGAGTCCTACAATGAGCAGTTCTTC,CASSPGGESYNEQFF
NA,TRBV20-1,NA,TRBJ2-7,TGCAGTGCTAGAGGGGTAGAGGGAGTCTCCTACGAGCAGTACTTC,CSARGVEGVSYEQYF
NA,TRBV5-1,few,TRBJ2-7,TGCGCCAGCAGAAACCGGGACTCACTCCACGAGCAGTACTTC,CASRNRDSLHEQYF
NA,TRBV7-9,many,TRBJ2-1,TGTGCCAGCAGCTTAGCGGGAGAGGGCAATGAGCAGTTCTTC,CASSLAGEGNEQFF
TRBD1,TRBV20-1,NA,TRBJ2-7,TGCAGTGCTAGAGATGGCGGGACAGGGGCCTACGGGCAGTACTTC,CSARDGGTGAYGQYF
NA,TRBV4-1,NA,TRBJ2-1,TGTGCCAGCAGCCAGGGGCCCTACAATGAGCAGTTCTTC,CASSQGPYNEQFF
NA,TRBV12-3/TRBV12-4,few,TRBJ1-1,TGTGCCAGCAGTCCAGGGGTGAAGATCACTGAAGCTTTCTTT,CASSPGVKITEAFF
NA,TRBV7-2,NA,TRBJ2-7,TGTGCCAGCAGCTTAGACGGTCGCTACGAGCAGTACTTC,CASSLDGRYEQYF
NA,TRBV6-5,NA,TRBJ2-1,TGTGCCAGCAGTGATTCCGGTAACAATGAGCAGTTCTTC,CASSDSGNNEQFF
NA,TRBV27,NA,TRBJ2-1,TGTGTCAGCAGTTTTTGGGGGAGCCATGAGCAGTTCTTC,CVSSFWGSHEQFF
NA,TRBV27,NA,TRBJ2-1,TGTGCCAGCAGCCCGACTCAGGGCGATAAACACAATGAGCAGTTCTTC,CASSPTQGDKHNEQFF
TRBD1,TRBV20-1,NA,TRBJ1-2,TGCAGTGCTGACAGGGGCACTAACTATGGCTACACCTTC,CSADRGTNYGYTF
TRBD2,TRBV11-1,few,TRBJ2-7,TGTGCCAGCAGCCGACTCGGGGGGTCCGAGCAGTACTTC,CASSRLGGSEQYF
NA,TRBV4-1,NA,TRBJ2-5,TGCGCCAGCAGCCAAGATCTAGGGGGGAACATGGAGACCCAGTACTTC,CASSQDLGGNMETQYF
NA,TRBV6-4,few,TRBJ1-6,TGTGCCAGCAGTGAAAGTCAAGGTGGGTCACCCCTCCACTTT,CASSESQGGSPLHF
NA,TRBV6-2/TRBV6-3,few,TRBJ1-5,TGTGCCAGCAGACCGGACGGTTTTAGCAATCAGCCCCAGCATTTT,CASRPDGFSNQPQHF
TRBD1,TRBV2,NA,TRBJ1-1,TGTGCCAGCAGGAGCCACAGGGGCCGCGAGAACACTGAAGCTTTCTTT,CASRSHRGRENTEAFF
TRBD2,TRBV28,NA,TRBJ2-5,TGTGCCAGCAGTCCTCAACTAGCGGGGAAAGAGACCCAGTACTTC,CASSPQLAGKETQYF
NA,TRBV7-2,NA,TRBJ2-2,TGTGCCAGCAGCTTATGGGCGGCGAACACCGGGGAGCTGTTTTTT,CASSLWAANTGELFF
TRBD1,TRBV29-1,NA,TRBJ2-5,TGCAGCGTTGTAGGACAGGGGAATTGGGAGACCCAGTACTTC,CSVVGQGNWETQYF
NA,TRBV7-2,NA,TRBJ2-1,TGTGCCAGCAGCTTAGGACGCCCTAATGAGCAGTTCTTC,CASSLGRPNEQFF
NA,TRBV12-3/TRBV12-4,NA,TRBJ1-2,TGTGCCAGCAGCTTCTCGGTGGGGGCTGGCTACACCTTC,CASSFSVGAGYTF
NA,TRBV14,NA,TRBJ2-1,TGTGCCAGCAGCCCCCCTGATTACAATGAGCAGTTCTTC,CASSPPDYNEQFF
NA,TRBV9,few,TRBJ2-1,TGTGCCAGCAGCGTAGGGGGTAGCCGGGAGCAGTTCTTC,CASSVGGSREQFF
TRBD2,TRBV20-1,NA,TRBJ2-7,TGCAGTGCTAAAGATCCTAGCGGGGCCCTCTACGAGCAGTACTTC,CSAKDPSGALYEQYF
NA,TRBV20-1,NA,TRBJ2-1,TGCAGTGCTAGAGATGGCCATCGTGAGCAGTTCTTC,CSARDGHREQFF
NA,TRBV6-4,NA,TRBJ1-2,TGTGCCAGCAGTGAGGAAAACGGACGAATGAGCTACACCTTC,CASSEENGRMSYTF
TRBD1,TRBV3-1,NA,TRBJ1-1,TGTGCCAGCAGCCAAGCGGACAGGGGGGAAGTTTTCTTT,CASSQADRGEVFF
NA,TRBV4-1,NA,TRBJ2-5,TGCGCCAGCAGCCAAAAGATTTCGGACAAGCAGTACTTC,CASSQKISDKQYF
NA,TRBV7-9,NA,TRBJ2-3,TGTGCCAGCAGCTTAGAGGGGAAGGCTTACGCGTATTTT,CASSLEGKAYAYF
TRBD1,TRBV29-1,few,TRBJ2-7,TGCAGCGTTGTTGTCTCCGGGACAGGGCCCTTCGAGCAGTACTTC,CSVVVSGTGPFEQYF
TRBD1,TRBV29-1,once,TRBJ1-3,TGCAGCGGGACGACAGGGAATGGAAACACCATATATTTT,CSGTTGNGNTIYF
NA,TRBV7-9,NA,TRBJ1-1,TGTGCCAGCAGGGAAGAGGGACTCAGGGAAGCTTTCTTT,CASREEGLREAFF
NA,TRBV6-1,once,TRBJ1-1,TGTGCCAGCCGGATGAGTCAGGGGAACACTGAAGCTTTCTTT,CASRMSQGNTEAFF
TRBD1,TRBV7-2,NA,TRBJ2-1,TGTGCCAGCAGCTTAGGACAGGGGGCTCTTAATGAGCAGTTCTTC,CASSLGQGALNEQFF
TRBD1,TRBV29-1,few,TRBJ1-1,TGCAGCGCTGTCCAGACAGGGTGGGGCACTGAAGCTTTCTTT,CSAVQTGWGTEAFF
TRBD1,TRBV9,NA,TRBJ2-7,TGTGCCAGCGGCCGGGACAGGGGTTACGAGCAGTACTTC,CASGRDRGYEQYF
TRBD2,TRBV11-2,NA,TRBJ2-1,TGTGCCAGCAGCTTAGATCGTAGCGGGAGGCACTATTCCTACAATGAGCAGTTCTTC,CASSLDRSGRHYSYNEQFF
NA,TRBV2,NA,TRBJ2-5,TGTGCCAGCAGTGCCCAGAGGCAAGAGACCCAGTACTTC,CASSAQRQETQYF
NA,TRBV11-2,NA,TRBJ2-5,TGTGCCAGCAGAACCGACGGGGGCTCACAAGAGACCCAGTACTTC,CASRTDGGSQETQYF